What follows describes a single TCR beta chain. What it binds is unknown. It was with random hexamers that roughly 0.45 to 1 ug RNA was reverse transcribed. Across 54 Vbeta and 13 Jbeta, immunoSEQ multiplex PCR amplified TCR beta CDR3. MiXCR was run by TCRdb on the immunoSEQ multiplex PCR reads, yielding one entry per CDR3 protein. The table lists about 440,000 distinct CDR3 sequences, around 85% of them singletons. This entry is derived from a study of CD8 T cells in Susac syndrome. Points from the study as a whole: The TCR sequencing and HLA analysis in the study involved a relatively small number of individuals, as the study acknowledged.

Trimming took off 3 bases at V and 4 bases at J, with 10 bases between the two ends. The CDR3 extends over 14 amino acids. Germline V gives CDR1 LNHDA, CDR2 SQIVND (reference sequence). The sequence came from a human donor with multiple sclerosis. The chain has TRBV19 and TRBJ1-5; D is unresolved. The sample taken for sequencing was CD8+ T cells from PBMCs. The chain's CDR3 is CASSIPGPNQPQHF. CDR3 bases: TGTGCCAGTAGTATCCCTGGGCCTAATCAGCCCCAGCATTTT.